This T cell receptor (beta chain) was recorded in a study of T cell repertoires in cytomegalovirus infection. Study summary: Evidence of both CMV infection and a matching HLA type came from public TCR beta signatures.

The CDR3 runs to 14 residues. Germline V gives CDR1 DFQATT, CDR2 SNEGSKA (reference sequence). V dropped 5 bases and J dropped 3 bases, with 16 bases sitting between them. One entry per CDR3 protein results from TCRdb running MiXCR on the reads. The sample lists 150,000 to 200,000 distinct CDR3 sequences; roughly 19% were seen once. The TCR was taken from a human donor in good health (CMV status not recorded). Some clones in this sample may be carry-over from other donors' samples. The specimen was PBMCs. This rearrangement joins TRBV20-1 to TRBJ2-5, with D perhaps assigned TRBD1 or TRBD2 (5 bases each). CDR3 DNA sequence: TGCAGTGCTTACCTCCGGGACCCTAAAGAGACCCAGTACTTC. The encoded protein is CSAYLRDPKETQYF.